This T cell receptor beta chain originates from a study of blood T cell repertoires in COVID-19. Measured with immunoSEQ multiplex PCR; TCRdb has only the in-frame clones, and not every one. This sample has some 210,000 clones, with around 83% found just once. Trimming took 6 bases from V and 11 from J, leaving 16 bases between them. The CDR3 sequence is 11 residues long. CDR1 DFQATT and CDR2 SNEGSKA come from the germline V gene (reference sequence). Material: peripheral blood. This chain connects TRBV20-1 to TRBJ1-1; no firm D call. This TCR came from a man between 45 and 60 years old with active or convalescent COVID-19. DNA for the CDR3: TGCAGTGCCGCGTTCCCCCCGGGGGCTTTCTTT. Amino acids: CSAAFPPGAFF.